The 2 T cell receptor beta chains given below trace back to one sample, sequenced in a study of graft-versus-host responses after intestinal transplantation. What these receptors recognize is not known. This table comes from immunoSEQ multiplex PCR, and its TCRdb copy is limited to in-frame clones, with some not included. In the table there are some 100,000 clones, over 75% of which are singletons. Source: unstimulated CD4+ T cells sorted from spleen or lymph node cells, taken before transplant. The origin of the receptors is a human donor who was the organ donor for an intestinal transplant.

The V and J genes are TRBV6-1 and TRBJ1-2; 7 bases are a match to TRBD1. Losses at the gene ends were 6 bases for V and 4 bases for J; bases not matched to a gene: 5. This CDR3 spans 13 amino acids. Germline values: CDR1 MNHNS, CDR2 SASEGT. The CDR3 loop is CASREGASYGYTF. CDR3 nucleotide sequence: TGTGCCAGCAGAGAGGGGGCAAGCTATGGCTACACCTTC.

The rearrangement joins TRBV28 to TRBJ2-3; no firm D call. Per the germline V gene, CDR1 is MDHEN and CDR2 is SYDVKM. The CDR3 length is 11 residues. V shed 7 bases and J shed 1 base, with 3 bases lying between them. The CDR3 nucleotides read TGTGCCAGCAAGGGCACAGATACGCAGTATTTT. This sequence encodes CASKGTDTQYF.